This TCR beta chain is from a study of human versus mouse CDR3 diversity and MHC coevolution. Study in general: Between roughly 5.5 x 10^6 and 1.8 x 10^7 valid reads came from each sample.

Generated by immunoSEQ multiplex PCR, the TCRdb table keeps only in-frame clones and is missing some. In the table there are 86,000 or so clones, roughly 95% of which are singletons. With respect to this clone: Its specificity is unknown.

Cells were CD45RO-negative CD62L-positive naive CD4 T cells sorted from PBMCs. Whole-study results and caveats: Mice had fewer CDR3 deletions and insertions than humans on average. iCHAO1 estimated the human TCR beta repertoire at about 1.6 million clonotypes.

Unmatched junction bases numbered 8, after V lost 0 bases and J lost 3 bases. Germline V lookup: CDR1 SGHRS, CDR2 YFSETQ. The CDR3 totals 18 residues. Sequenced input: naive CD4+ T cells from blood. Indicated subset: CD45RO-negative CD62L-positive naive CD4 T cells. The J gene is TRBJ2-4, the V gene TRBV5-1; the match to TRBD2 covers 11 bases. This TCR was recovered from a person aged 30 to 69 in good health. The CDR3: CASSLELAGVLVKNIQYF. Written as DNA, the CDR3 is TGCGCCAGCAGCTTGGAACTAGCGGGGGTGTTAGTCAAAAACATTCAGTACTTC.